The source of this T cell receptor beta chain is a study of response to subunit inactivated influenza vaccine listed by TCRdb under 2018. About the investigation overall: Deep quantitative profiling of the T cell receptor repertoire was used in the study to follow responses to a trivalent subunit inactivated influenza vaccine.

The method was RT-PCR. The sequencer was an Illumina HiSeq 2500. Through fastp at Q25 and MiXCR, TCRdb rebuilt clones from the public reads, retaining in-frame beta chains. Rows are combined by CDR3 protein, so each entry shows the most common genes and DNA. Here the sample has 450,000 to 600,000 distinct CDR3 sequences; about 15% occur a single time. The leading ten clones occupy 2.5% to 3.5% of the sample. This clonotype was seen a handful of times. The antigen it binds to is not known. The junction departs from germline at one end; a sequencing error may be responsible. Paper-wide results and their limitations: The authors suggested that each seasonal influenza vaccination may recruit only a limited number of new T cells.

The sample in question was CD4+ T cells sorted from PBMCs, obtained 23 to 25 months after vaccination. The clonotype comes from a man in his fifties or sixties who received an inactivated influenza vaccine. Donor details come from another sample of the same person, matched by shared clones.

The bases read TGCAGTGCCAGAGGTAGCGGGGGTGGGAATGAGCAGTTCTTC. Translated, this is CSARGSGGGNEQFF. This chain is built from TRBV20-1 and TRBJ2-1; 9 bases in the middle match TRBD2. The CDR3 measures 14 amino acids from cysteine to phenylalanine. Only the CDR3 part of the read is kept: 42 bases, read in frame from the first base. From a lookup of the germline V gene (reference sequence), CDR1 and CDR2 are DFQATT and SNEGSKA.